This T cell receptor (beta chain) appears in the sequencing data of a study of neurological immune-mediated disorders (dated by TCRdb to the late 2010s). In the study overall: Among the roughly 34 multiple sclerosis patients, relapsing-remitting MS was present in around 31 and secondary progressive MS was present in 3. Peripheral blood TCR-beta repertoires from HTLV-I-associated myelopathy (HAM/TSP) patients, multiple sclerosis patients and healthy controls were compared by UMI-based sequencing. The roughly 99 TCR-beta libraries covered PBMC samples along with longitudinal samples, technical triplicates, and paired sorted CD4+ and CD8+ T-cell subsets. The cohort included 60 to 75 subjects: about 15 with HAM/TSP, around 34 with multiple sclerosis, and around 20 healthy controls. Findings and caveats that apply to the study as a whole: Repertoires from 18 of 34 MS patients were grouped by phylogenetic analysis into a cluster of related CDR3 sequences, suggesting a possible repertoire-level signature. The highest TCR clonal expansion was observed in HAM/TSP patients, whereas the lowest was observed in MS patients, even when compared with healthy controls. No association of the MS cluster with clinical or MRI features was observed, and the need for larger cohorts was stated by the authors. No identical CDR3 amino acid sequences were found to be shared among expanded clones across subjects, suggesting that TCR-beta repertoires were private in all groups.

For unsorted PBMC libraries, 2 million PBMCs were used after storage in RNAlater at -80 degrees C until RNA extraction. Multiple sclerosis patients were enrolled in a US clinical protocol evaluating disease progression by magnetic resonance imaging. Peripheral blood was subjected to Ficoll-Hypaque density gradient centrifugation to isolate PBMCs, which were then cryopreserved in liquid nitrogen. cDNA was synthesized by template-switch 5'RACE using a primer with a 10-nucleotide random unique molecular identifier that tagged each TCR transcript. Over 180 million TCR-beta sequences, covering 15-18 subjects, were produced in each sequencing run. The RNeasy kit was used to extract total RNA. Using the KAPA Real-time Library Amplification kit, TCR-beta VDJ regions were amplified with primers for the TCR constant region and the 5'RACE anchor. Sample indexes and Illumina adaptors were added in a first PCR, and a second PCR then increased library yield. The roughly 650 bp TCR product was size-selected on a 2% E-gel SizeSelection system after Ampure bead purification. Before pooling, library quality was assessed on a Bioanalyzer, concentration was determined with Qubit, and library quantification was performed with the Kapa Library Quantification kit. An Illumina HiSeq 2500 sequenced the libraries paired-end 2 x 150 bp. To increase sequence diversity, roughly 24-32% phiX was spiked into each library pool. As for the original processing: The quality-filtered reads were processed with the UMI-based MiGEC pipeline, whose error correction step removed more than 75% of the raw TCR sequences. VDJ genes were aligned to IMGT germline references, and clonotypes were defined by unique CDR3 amino acid sequence plus V-J genes. Clonal expansion, Shannon diversity and CDR3 relatedness (CalcPairwiseDistances, ClusterSamples) were evaluated with VDJtools, and phylogenetic trees were built with CLCbio workbench. Expanded clones were defined as having at least 8 unique UMIs, based on coefficient-of-variation modelling across technical triplicates. TCRdb cleaned the public reads at Q25 with fastp, built clones with MiXCR and kept in-frame beta chains. Each CDR3 protein appears once, grouped with its most common genes and DNA. For this entry, the V and J calls and clone size follow TCRdb and not the study's own pipeline. The sample records tens of thousands of distinct CDR3 sequences, under 5% of which are singletons. Approximately 7% of the sample belongs to the ten largest clones.

The CDR3 sequence holds 15 residues, the cysteine and phenylalanine included. Of all the DNA, just the CDR3 is kept, 45 bases in frame from base 1. Via the germline V gene (reference sequence), CDR1 is LGHDT and CDR2 YNNKEL. With regard to this clonotype: This clone's antigen is unknown. One end of the junction fails to match germline, which may point to a read error.

The source material was PBMCs. The chain links TRBV3-1 with TRBJ1-6; TRBD1 is possibly the D segment (6 matching bases). The TCR sequence derives from a man under 40 with multiple sclerosis. The CDR3 region has the sequence CASTPSGAYNSPLNF. The bases read TGTGCCAGCACCCCGTCGGGGGCCTATAATTCACCCCTCAACTTT. Where the CDR3 stops, the reference TRBV3-1 and TRBJ1-6 genes take over; the full variable domain is DTAVSQTPKYLVTQMGNDKSIKCEQNLGHDTMYWYKQDSKKFLKIMFSYNNKELIINETVPNRFSPKSPDKAHLNLHINSLELGDSAVYFCASTPSGAYNSPLNFGNGTRLTVT.